This T cell receptor (beta chain) is drawn from a study of T cell repertoires in cytomegalovirus infection. The overall study: Public TCR beta signatures marked donors with CMV infection and the matching HLA.

On this clonotype itself: Its cognate antigen is unknown.

MiXCR, applied by TCRdb to the reads, yields one record per CDR3 protein. Of around 740,000 distinct CDR3 sequences in the sample, roughly 36% are singletons; the top ten hold around 2.8%. From germline, CDR1 is LGHNA and CDR2 YNFKEQ. Trimming pared 0 bases from V and 4 bases from J, leaving 6 bases between. The CDR3 has 13 amino acids. Study results and limitations: Based on cumulative public TCR beta family frequency, carriers of CMV plus the relevant HLA were identified. Dominant in the ex vivo response were TCR beta clonotypes restricted by HLA-C and specific for CMV.

Source material: PBMCs. This sequence was found in a human donor in good health (CMV status not recorded). Some clones in this sample may be carry-over from other donors' samples. This chain connects TRBV4-2 to TRBJ1-1; D may be TRBD1 (5 bases). The CDR3 nucleotides are TGTGCCAGCAGCCAAGATGACAGCACTGAAGCTTTCTTT. This sequence encodes CASSQDDSTEAFF.